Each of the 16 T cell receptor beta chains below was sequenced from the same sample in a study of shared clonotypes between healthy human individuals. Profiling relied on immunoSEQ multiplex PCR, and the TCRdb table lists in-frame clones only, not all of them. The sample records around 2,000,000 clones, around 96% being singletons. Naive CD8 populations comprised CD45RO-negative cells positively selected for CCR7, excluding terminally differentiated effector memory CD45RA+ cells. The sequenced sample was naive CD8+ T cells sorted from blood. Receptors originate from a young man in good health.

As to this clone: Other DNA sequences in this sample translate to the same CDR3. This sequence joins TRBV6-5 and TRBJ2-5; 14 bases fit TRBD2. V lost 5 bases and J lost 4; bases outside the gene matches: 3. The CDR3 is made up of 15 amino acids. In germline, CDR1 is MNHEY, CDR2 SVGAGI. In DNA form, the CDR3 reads TGTGCCAGCAGTCGACTAGCGGGAGGGGTAGAGACCCAGTACTTC. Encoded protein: CASSRLAGGVETQYF.

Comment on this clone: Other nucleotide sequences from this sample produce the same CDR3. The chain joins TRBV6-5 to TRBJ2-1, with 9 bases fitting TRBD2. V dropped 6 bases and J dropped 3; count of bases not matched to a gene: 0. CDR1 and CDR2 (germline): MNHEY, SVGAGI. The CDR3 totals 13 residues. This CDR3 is CASRTSGYNEQFF. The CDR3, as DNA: TGTGCCAGCAGGACTAGCGGCTACAATGAGCAGTTCTTC.

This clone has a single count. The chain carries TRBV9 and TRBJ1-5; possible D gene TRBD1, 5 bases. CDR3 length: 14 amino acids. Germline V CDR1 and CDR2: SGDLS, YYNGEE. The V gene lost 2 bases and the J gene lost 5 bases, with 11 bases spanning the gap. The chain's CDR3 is CASSVAGTYQPQHF. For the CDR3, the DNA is TGTGCCAGCAGCGTCGCCGGGACGTATCAGCCCCAGCATTTT.

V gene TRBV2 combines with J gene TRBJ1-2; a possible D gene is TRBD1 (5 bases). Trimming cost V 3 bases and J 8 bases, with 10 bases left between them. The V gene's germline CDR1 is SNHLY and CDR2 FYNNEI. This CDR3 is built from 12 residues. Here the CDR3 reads CASSELRDGYTF. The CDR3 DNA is TGTGCCAGCAGTGAGTTGCGGGACGGCTACACCTTC.

The CDR3 here is CASSPDRGLDEQYF. In nucleotides, the CDR3 is TGTGCCAGCAGCCCGGACAGGGGGCTCGACGAGCAGTACTTC. The chain combines TRBV27 with TRBJ2-7; 11 bases line up with TRBD1. There are 14 residues in the CDR3. The V segment lost 6 bases and the J segment 5 bases; nucleotides outside the gene matches: 6. Per germline, CDR1 MNHEY and CDR2 SMNVEV (reference sequence).

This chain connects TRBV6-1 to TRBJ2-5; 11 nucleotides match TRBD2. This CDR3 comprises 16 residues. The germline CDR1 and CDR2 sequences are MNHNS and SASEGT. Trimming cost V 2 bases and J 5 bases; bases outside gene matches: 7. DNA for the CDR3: TGTGCCAGCAGTGAAAATAGCGGGGGGGCACTGGAGACCCAGTACTTC. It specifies CASSENSGGALETQYF.

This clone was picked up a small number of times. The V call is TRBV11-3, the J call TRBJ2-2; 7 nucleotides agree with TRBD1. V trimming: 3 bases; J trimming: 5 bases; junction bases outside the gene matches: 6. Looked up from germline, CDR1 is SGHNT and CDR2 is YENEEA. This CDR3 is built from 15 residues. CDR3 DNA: TGTGCCAGCAGCTTTGGCCAGGGGGAAACCGGGGAGCTGTTTTTT. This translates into CASSFGQGETGELFF.

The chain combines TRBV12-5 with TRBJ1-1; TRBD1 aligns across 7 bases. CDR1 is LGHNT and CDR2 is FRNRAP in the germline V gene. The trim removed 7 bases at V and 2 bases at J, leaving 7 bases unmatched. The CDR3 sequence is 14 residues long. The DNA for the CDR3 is TGTGCTAGTGCTGCGGGACAGTCCAACACTGAAGCTTTCTTT. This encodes CASAAGQSNTEAFF.

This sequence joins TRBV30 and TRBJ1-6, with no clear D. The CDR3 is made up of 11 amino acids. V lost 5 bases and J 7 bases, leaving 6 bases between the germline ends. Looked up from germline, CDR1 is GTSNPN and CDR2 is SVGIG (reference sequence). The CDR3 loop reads CAWGENSPLHF. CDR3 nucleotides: TGTGCCTGGGGGGAGAATTCACCCCTCCACTTT.

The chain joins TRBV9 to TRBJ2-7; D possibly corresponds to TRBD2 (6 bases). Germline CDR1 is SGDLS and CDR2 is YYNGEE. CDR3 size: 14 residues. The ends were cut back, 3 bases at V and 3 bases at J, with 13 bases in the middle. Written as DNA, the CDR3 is TGTGCCAGCAGCGGTACCGGGACTCTCTACGAGCAGTACTTC. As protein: CASSGTGTLYEQYF.

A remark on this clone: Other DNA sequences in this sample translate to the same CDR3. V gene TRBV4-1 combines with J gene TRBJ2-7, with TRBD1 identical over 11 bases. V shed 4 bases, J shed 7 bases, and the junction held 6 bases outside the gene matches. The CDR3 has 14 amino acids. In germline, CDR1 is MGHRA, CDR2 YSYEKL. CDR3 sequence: CASSPGQGAGEQYF. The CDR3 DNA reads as TGCGCCAGCAGCCCCGGACAGGGGGCGGGAGAGCAGTACTTC.

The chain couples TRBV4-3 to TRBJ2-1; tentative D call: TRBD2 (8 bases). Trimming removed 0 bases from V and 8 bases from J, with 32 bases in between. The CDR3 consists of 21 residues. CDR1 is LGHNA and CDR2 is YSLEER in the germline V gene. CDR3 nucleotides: TGCGCCAGCAGCCAAGATATCGGCTTACGGGCGGGAGGAGGGACAGTGCATGAGCAGTTCTTC. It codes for CASSQDIGLRAGGGTVHEQFF.

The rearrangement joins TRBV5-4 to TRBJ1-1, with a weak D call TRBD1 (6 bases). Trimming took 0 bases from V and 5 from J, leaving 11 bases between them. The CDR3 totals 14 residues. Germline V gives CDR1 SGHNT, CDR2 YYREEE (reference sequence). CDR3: CASSLAGGLTEAFF. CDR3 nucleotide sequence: TGTGCCAGCAGCTTGGCCGGGGGCCTAACTGAAGCTTTCTTT.

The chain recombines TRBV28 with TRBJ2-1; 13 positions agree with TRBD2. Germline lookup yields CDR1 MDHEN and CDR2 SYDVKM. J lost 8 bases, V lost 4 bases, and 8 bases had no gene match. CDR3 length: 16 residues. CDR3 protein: CASSSVLAGGLYEQFF. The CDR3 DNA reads TGTGCCAGCAGTTCGGTACTAGCGGGGGGGCTATATGAGCAGTTCTTC.

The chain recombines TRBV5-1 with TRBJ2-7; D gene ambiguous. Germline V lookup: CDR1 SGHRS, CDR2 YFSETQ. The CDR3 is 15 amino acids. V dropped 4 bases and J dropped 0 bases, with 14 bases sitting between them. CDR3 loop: CASSPEGLLSYEQYF. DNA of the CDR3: TGCGCCAGCAGCCCCGAAGGATTGCTCTCCTACGAGCAGTACTTC.

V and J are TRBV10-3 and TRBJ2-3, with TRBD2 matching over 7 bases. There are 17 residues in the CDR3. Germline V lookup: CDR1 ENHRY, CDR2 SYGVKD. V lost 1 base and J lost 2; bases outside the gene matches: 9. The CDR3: CAISEFAGVGSTDTQYF. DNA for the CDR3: TGTGCCATCAGTGAGTTTGCGGGAGTGGGTTCCACAGATACGCAGTATTTT.